This is a list of T cell receptor beta chains from one sample in a study of blood T cell repertoires in COVID-19. Sequencing used immunoSEQ multiplex PCR; TCRdb keeps in-frame clones, though not all of them. Of roughly 230,000 clones in the sample, 84% are singletons; the top ten hold more than 4%. The sequencing input was peripheral blood. The receptors stem from a man between 50 and 59 years old with acute or convalescent COVID-19. Each CDR3 is given with its conserved first and last residue. The D gene is left open where the match is weak. Expanded clones are given a class, and other clones once, few, many or no size at all.

d_gene	abundance	v_gene	j_gene	CDR3aa	CDR3nt
TRBD2	-	TRBV9	TRBJ2-3	CASSADLAGGITDTQYF	TGTGCCAGCAGCGCCGATCTAGCGGGGGGGATCACAGATACGCAGTATTTT
-	-	TRBV18	TRBJ2-2	CASSPTHDLQGGELFF	TGTGCCAGCTCACCAACACACGACTTACAGGGCGGGGAGCTGTTTTTT
-	-	TRBV12-5	TRBJ1-1	CASGPRGNGAFF	TGTGCTAGTGGTCCTCGGGGGAATGGCGCTTTCTTT
-	-	TRBV15	TRBJ1-1	CATSRQAASSAEAFF	TGTGCCACCAGCAGACAGGCCGCGAGTTCTGCTGAAGCTTTCTTT
-	-	TRBV6-4	TRBJ2-3	CASRGGGPTDTQYF	TGTGCCAGCAGGGGAGGGGGGCCCACAGATACGCAGTATTTT
-	few	TRBV28	TRBJ2-5	CASSSGSETQYF	TGTGCCAGTTCCTCGGGAAGCGAGACCCAGTACTTC
TRBD2	-	TRBV7-3	TRBJ2-7	CASSAAGEGYEQYF	TGTGCCAGCAGCGCCGCCGGGGAGGGCTACGAGCAGTACTTC
-	-	TRBV28	TRBJ2-7	CASRKSGVREQYF	TGTGCCAGCAGAAAGTCAGGGGTTCGCGAGCAGTACTTC
TRBD2	-	TRBV29-1	TRBJ2-1	CSVARLAGGPNEQFF	TGCAGCGTCGCTCGACTAGCGGGAGGGCCTAATGAGCAGTTCTTC
TRBD1	once	TRBV25-1	TRBJ1-2	CASSDGQDRGERYTF	TGTGCCAGCAGTGACGGCCAAGACAGGGGGGAGCGCTACACCTTC
-	-	TRBV6-5	TRBJ2-3	CASSYSQLLIPDTQYF	TGTGCCAGCAGTTACTCACAGTTATTAATCCCAGATACGCAGTATTTT
-	once	TRBV10-2	TRBJ2-3	CASSEVRAPEEDTQYF	TGCGCCAGCAGTGAAGTTAGGGCCCCGGAGGAGGATACGCAGTATTTT
-	-	TRBV21-1	TRBJ2-7	CASTRGGAAYYEQYF	TGTGCCAGCACCAGGGGAGGGGCCGCCTACTACGAGCAGTACTTC
-	-	TRBV7-8	TRBJ1-2	CASSFDGLGGPHTF	TGTGCCAGCAGCTTCGATGGGTTGGGGGGACCCCACACCTTC
-	-	TRBV27	TRBJ2-1	CASSQNPGGGNEQFF	TGTGCCAGCAGTCAGAACCCCGGAGGCGGCAATGAGCAGTTCTTC
-	-	TRBV18	TRBJ1-4	CASSPPQAGVVAEKLFF	TGTGCCAGCTCACCACCGCAGGCAGGGGTCGTAGCTGAAAAACTGTTTTTT
-	-	TRBV12-3/TRBV12-4	TRBJ1-2	CASSLLNYGYTF	TGTGCCAGCAGTTTACTTAACTATGGCTACACCTTC
TRBD1	-	TRBV9	TRBJ1-4	CASSWTGATNEKLFF	TGTGCCAGCAGCTGGACAGGTGCAACTAATGAAAAACTGTTTTTT
-	-	TRBV2	TRBJ1-3	CASITGTGNTIYF	TGTGCCAGCATTACAGGCACCGGAAACACCATATATTTT
-	-	TRBV6-5	TRBJ2-2	CASTSPRYTGELFF	TGTGCCAGCACCTCCCCTAGGTACACCGGGGAGCTGTTTTTT
-	-	TRBV30	TRBJ1-6	CAWRTTNSPLHF	TGTGCCTGGAGGACAACCAACTCACCCCTCCACTTT
-	-	TRBV10-1	TRBJ1-2	CAGNRDTIPAVNGYTF	TGCGCCGGAAACCGGGACACTATACCCGCAGTCAATGGCTACACCTTC
TRBD1	-	TRBV10-3	TRBJ2-2	CAISGPGTGDTGELFF	TGTGCCATCAGTGGACCCGGGACAGGGGACACCGGGGAGCTGTTTTTT
-	-	TRBV19	TRBJ2-3	CASSPRSRDTQYF	TGTGCCAGTAGTCCTCGGTCCAGGGATACGCAGTATTTT
TRBD2	once	TRBV30	TRBJ2-1	CAWNLRGLAEYNEQFF	TGTGCCTGGAATCTTCGGGGACTAGCAGAATACAATGAGCAGTTCTTC
TRBD2	-	TRBV5-1	TRBJ2-1	CASMTTSGSYNEQFF	TGCGCCAGCATGACGACTAGCGGATCCTACAATGAGCAGTTCTTC
TRBD2	few	TRBV13	TRBJ2-3	CASSLWTSGSDTQYF	TGTGCCAGCAGCTTATGGACTAGCGGGAGTGATACGCAGTATTTT
TRBD1	-	TRBV19	TRBJ1-2	CASSRTGGYTF	TGTGCCAGTAGTAGGACAGGGGGCTACACCTTC
-	few	TRBV13	TRBJ1-2	CASSLAGTGDGYTF	TGTGCCAGCAGCTTAGCGGGGACTGGCGATGGCTACACCTTC
-	-	TRBV7-2	TRBJ2-2	CASSLVRSAGELFF	TGTGCCAGCAGCTTAGTCAGGTCTGCCGGGGAGCTGTTTTTT